A selection of T cell receptor beta chains follows, all from one sample in a study of cytomegalovirus exposure and HLA in healthy donors. Profiled with immunoSEQ multiplex PCR; TCRdb holds only in-frame clones, not every one. The repertoire holds roughly 190,000 clones, with 81% as singletons. Specimen: PBMCs. The receptors come from a man aged 50 to 60 in good health and CMV-seronegative. CDR3s include the opening cysteine and the closing phenylalanine or tryptophan. The D gene is left open where the match is weak.

J gene	D gene	V gene	CDR3 protein	CDR3 DNA
TRBJ2-7	TRBD1	TRBV4-1	CASSLPGQGPEQYF	TGCGCCAGCAGCCTCCCGGGACAGGGGCCCGAGCAGTACTTC
TRBJ1-1	NA	TRBV9	CASSVREKNTEAFF	TGTGCCAGCAGCGTACGAGAAAAGAACACTGAAGCTTTCTTT
TRBJ2-5	TRBD2	TRBV7-2	CASSLGGSAQYF	TGTGCCAGCAGCTTAGGCGGGAGCGCCCAGTACTTC
TRBJ2-1	TRBD2	TRBV7-3	CASSPGLAGNNEQFF	TGTGCCAGCAGCCCCGGACTAGCGGGGAATAATGAGCAGTTCTTC
TRBJ2-5	TRBD2	TRBV2	CASSDRSGGNTQYF	TGTGCCAGCAGTGATCGAAGCGGGGGGAACACCCAGTACTTC
TRBJ1-1	NA	TRBV7-9	CASSRKGEAFF	TGTGCCAGCAGCCGGAAGGGGGAAGCTTTCTTT
TRBJ2-3	NA	TRBV10-3	CAITDLPQDTQYF	TGTGCCATCACCGATTTACCTCAGGATACGCAGTATTTT
TRBJ2-5	NA	TRBV2	CASSGRGAAETQYF	TGTGCCAGCAGTGGCCGGGGGGCGGCAGAGACCCAGTACTTC
TRBJ2-7	NA	TRBV10-3	CAISESGRGWVYEQYF	TGTGCCATCAGTGAGTCGGGCAGGGGATGGGTCTACGAGCAGTACTTC
TRBJ2-7	TRBD1	TRBV4-2	CASSQGGPGQGYEQYF	TGTGCCAGCAGCCAAGGAGGGCCAGGACAGGGTTACGAGCAGTACTTC
TRBJ2-7	TRBD1	TRBV5-1	CASRGQGKHEQYF	TGCGCCAGCAGAGGACAGGGGAAGCACGAGCAGTACTTC